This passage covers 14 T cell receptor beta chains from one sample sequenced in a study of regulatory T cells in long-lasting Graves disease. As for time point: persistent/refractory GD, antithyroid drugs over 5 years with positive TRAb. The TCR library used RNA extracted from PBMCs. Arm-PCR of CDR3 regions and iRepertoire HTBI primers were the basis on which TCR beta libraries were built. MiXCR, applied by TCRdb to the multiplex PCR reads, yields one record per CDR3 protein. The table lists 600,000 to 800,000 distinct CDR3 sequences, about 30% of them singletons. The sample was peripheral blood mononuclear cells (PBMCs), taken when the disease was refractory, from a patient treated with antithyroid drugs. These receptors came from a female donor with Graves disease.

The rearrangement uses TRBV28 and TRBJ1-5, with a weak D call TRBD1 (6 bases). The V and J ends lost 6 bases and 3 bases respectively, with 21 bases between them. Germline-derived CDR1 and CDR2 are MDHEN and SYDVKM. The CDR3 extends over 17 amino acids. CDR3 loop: CASSPTGNGVANQPQHF. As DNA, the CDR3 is TGTGCCAGCAGCCCTACAGGGAACGGCGTGGCCAATCAGCCCCAGCATTTT.

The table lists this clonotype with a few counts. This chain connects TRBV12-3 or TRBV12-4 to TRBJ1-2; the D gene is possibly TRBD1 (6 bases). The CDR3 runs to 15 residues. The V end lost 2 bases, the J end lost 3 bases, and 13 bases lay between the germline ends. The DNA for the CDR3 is TGTGCCAGCAGTTTATCTCGGGGGCGATACTATGGCTACACCTTC. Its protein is CASSLSRGRYYGYTF.

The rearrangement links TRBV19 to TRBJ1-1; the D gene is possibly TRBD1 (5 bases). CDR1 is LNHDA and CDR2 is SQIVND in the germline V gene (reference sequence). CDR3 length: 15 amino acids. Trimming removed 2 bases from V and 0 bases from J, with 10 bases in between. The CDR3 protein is CASSITTGMNTEAFF. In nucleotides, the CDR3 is TGTGCCAGTAGTATAACCACAGGAATGAACACTGAAGCTTTCTTT.

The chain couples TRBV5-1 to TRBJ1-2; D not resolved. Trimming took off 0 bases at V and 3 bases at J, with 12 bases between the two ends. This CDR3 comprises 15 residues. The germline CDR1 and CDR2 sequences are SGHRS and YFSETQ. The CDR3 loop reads CASSLATPAYYGYTF. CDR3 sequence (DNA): TGCGCCAGCAGCTTGGCCACCCCGGCTTACTATGGCTACACCTTC.

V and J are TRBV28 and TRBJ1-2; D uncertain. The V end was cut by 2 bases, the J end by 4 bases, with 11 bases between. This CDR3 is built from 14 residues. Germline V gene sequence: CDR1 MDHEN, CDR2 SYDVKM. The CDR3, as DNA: TGTGCCAGCAGTTTACGACCGCGGAGCTATGGCTACACCTTC. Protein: CASSLRPRSYGYTF.

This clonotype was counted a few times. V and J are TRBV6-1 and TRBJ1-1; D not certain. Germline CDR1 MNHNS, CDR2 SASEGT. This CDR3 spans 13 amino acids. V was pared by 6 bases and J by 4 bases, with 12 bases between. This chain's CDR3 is CASRDSLGTEAFF. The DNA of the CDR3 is TGTGCCAGCAGGGACTCTCTAGGCACTGAAGCTTTCTTT.

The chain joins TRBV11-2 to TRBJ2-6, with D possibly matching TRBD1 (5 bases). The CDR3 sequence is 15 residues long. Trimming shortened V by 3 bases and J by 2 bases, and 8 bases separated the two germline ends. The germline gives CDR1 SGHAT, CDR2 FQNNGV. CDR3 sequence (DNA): TGTGCCAGCAGCTTTCAGGGTCCTGGGGCCAACGTCCTGACTTTC. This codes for CASSFQGPGANVLTF. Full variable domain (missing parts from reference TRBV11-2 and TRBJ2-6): EAGVAQSPRYKIIEKRQSVAFWCNPISGHATLYWYQQILGQGPKLLIQFQNNGVVDDSQLPKDRFSAERLKGVDSTLKIQPAKLEDSAVYLCASSFQGPGANVLTFGAGSRLTVL.

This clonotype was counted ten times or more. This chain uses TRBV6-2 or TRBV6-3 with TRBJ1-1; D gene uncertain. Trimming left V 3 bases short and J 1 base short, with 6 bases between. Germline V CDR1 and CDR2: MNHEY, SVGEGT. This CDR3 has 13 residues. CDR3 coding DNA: TGTGCCAGCAGTTATAACAGGAACACTGAAGCTTTCTTT. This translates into CASSYNRNTEAFF.

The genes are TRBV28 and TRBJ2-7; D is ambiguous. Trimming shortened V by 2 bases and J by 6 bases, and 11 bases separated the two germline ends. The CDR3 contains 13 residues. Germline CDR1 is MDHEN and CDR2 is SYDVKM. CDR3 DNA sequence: TGTGCCAGCAGTTTACATCGGCGGCGCGAGCAGTACTTC. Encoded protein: CASSLHRRREQYF.

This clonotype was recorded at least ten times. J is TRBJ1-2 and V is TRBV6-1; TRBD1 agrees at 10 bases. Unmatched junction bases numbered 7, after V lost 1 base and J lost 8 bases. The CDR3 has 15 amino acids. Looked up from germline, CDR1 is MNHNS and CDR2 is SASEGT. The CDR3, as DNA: TGTGCCAGCAGTGAAGGGTGGGACAGGGGATTCGGCTACACCTTC. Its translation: CASSEGWDRGFGYTF.

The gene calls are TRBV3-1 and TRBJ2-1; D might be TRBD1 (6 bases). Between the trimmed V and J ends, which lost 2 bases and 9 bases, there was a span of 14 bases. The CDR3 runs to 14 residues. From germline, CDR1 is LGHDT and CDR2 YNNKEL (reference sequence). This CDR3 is CASSQRTPRGEQFF. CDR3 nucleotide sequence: TGTGCCAGCAGCCAACGGACTCCCAGGGGTGAGCAGTTCTTC.

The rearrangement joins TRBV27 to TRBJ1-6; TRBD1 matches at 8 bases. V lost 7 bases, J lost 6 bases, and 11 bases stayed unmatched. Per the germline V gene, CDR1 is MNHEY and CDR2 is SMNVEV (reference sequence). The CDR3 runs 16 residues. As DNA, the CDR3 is TGTGCCAGCACTTACGGACAGGGAACACTTAATTCACCCCTCCACTTT. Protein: CASTYGQGTLNSPLHF.

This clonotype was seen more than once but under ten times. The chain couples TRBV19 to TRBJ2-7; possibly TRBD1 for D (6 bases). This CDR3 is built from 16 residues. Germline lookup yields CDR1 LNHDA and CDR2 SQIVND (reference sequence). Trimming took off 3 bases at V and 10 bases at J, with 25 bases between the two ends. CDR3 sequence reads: CASSISGQNLSPPQYF. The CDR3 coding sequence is TGTGCCAGTAGTATCTCCGGACAGAACCTTTCCCCGCCTCAGTACTTC.

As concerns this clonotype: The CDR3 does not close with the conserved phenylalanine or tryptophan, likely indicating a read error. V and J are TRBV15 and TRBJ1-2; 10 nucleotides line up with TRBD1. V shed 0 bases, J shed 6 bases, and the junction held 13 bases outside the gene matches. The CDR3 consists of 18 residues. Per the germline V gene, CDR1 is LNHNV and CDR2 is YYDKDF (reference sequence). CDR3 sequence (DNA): TGTGCCACCAGCAGAGACCTCTCCGGACAGGGGGTAACCGATGGCTACACCCTC. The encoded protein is CATSRDLSGQGVTDGYTL.